What follows are 29 T cell receptor beta chains derived from one specimen sequenced in a study of CD8+ T cells in alopecia areata. The sequencing template was cDNA reverse transcribed from extracted RNA. Produced via immunoSEQ multiplex PCR; TCRdb's table is partial and in-frame only. The repertoire has approximately 280,000 clones, none seen only once; the ten largest take 0.9% to 1.5%. CD4, CD8alpha, NKG2D, NKG2ACE and other markers were used to sort pooled cutaneous lymph node cells. Sequenced sample: CD4+ T cells sorted from a lymph node. The receptors here all came from a C3H/HeJ mouse with alopecia areata. Mouse MHC haplotype: H2-k.

Remarks on this clone: Gene names are the mouse ones. The read terminates 4 residues ahead of where the CDR3 ends, so the germline J gene completes it. The identical CDR3 is also encoded by other nucleotide sequences in the sample. V usage is TRBV13-1 and J usage is TRBJ2-5, with a possible D match to TRBD1 (6 bases). The CDR3 sequence is 15 residues long. The germline V gene encodes CDR1 NSHNY and CDR2 SYGAGN. The V end lost 0 bases, the J end lost 2 bases, and 10 bases lay between the germline ends. The CDR3 loop is CASSDARDIQDTQYF. Incomplete CDR3 DNA: TGTGCCAGCAGTGATGCAAGGGACATCCAAGAC.

Concerning this clone: The genes are named according to mouse. The read finishes 4 residues shy of the CDR3 end, and the germline J gene is used to complete it. The same CDR3 also results from other DNA sequences found in this sample. The chain recombines TRBV1 with TRBJ1-1; 8 positions match TRBD1. Looked up from germline, CDR1 is NSQYPW and CDR2 is LRSPGD (reference sequence). This CDR3 region has 13 residues. CDR3 protein: CTCSAGQGTEVFF. The sequenced CDR3 bases are TGCACCTGCAGTGCAGGACAGGGGACA. Based on the CDR3 plus reference TRBV1 and TRBJ1-1, the full variable domain is VTLLEQNPRWRLVPRGQAVNLRCILKNSQYPWMSWYQQDLQKQLQWLFTLRSPGDKEVKSLPGADYLATRVTDTELRLQVANMSQGRTLYCTCSAGQGTEVFFGKGTRLTVV.

For this clone: Mouse names are used for the genes. The sequence runs out 4 residues before the end of the CDR3; the remainder is reconstructed from the germline J gene. This chain links TRBV17 with TRBJ1-2, with TRBD1 identical over 7 bases. CDR1 is MNHDT and CDR2 is YYDKIL in the germline V gene. The CDR3 consists of 14 residues. The J segment lost 0 bases and the V segment lost 5 bases, leaving 3 bases of the junction unmatched. The CDR3 loop is CASSPRGANSDYTF. Incomplete CDR3 DNA: TGTGCTAGCAGTCCCAGGGGGGCAAACTCC.

This clone was counted only a few times. Gene names denote mouse genes. The read terminates 3 residues before the CDR3 end, so the remaining end is supplied by the germline J gene. This chain uses TRBV13-3 with TRBJ1-6; 7 nucleotides line up with TRBD1. TRBJ1-6 is identified as an open reading frame with a role that is uncertain. The CDR3 sequence is 14 residues long. The germline CDR1 and CDR2 sequences are NNHDY and SYVADS. Trimming cost V 6 bases and J 7 bases; bases outside gene matches: 7. CDR3 in amino acids: CASKRQGGNSPLYF. CDR3 DNA, as far as it was read: TGTGCCAGCAAGAGACAGGGTGGAAATTCGCCC.

Of note for this clone: Gene names are mouse gene names. The read is 3 residues too short to cover the CDR3 end, so that end is filled in from the germline J gene. The chain recombines TRBV13-3 with TRBJ1-6, with a possible D match to TRBD1 (6 bases). TRBJ1-6 is annotated as an ORF whose role is uncertain. Trimming pared 0 bases from V and 10 bases from J, leaving 11 bases between. The CDR3 extends over 14 amino acids. Per germline, CDR1 NNHDY and CDR2 SYVADS. The CDR3: CASSDGGAESPLYF. CDR3 DNA, as far as it was read: TGTGCCAGCAGTGATGGGGGGGCAGAGTCGCCC.

In this sample, this clone turned up many times. Gene names refer to mouse genes. The read ends 4 residues shy of where the CDR3 ends; the end is completed using the germline J gene. V usage is TRBV13-1 and J usage is TRBJ1-2; D uncertain. V lost 3 bases to trimming and J lost 0 bases, with 3 bases between them. The CDR3 length is 12 residues. Germline V gives CDR1 NSHNY, CDR2 SYGAGN. CDR3 DNA (partial): TGTGCCAGCAGTGTCACAAACTCC. Its protein is CASSVTNS. The entire CDR3 protein is CASSVTNSDYTF.

This clone was seen only a few times. These gene names are mouse names. The read is 4 residues too short to cover the CDR3 end, so that end is filled in from the germline J gene. The rearrangement uses TRBV19 and TRBJ2-5; TRBD2 matches at 9 bases. V shed 6 bases, J shed 0 bases, and the junction held 2 bases outside the gene matches. In germline, CDR1 is FNHDT, CDR2 SITEND (reference sequence). The CDR3 covers 14 residues. CDR3 region: CASNDWGNQDTQYF. The CDR3 bases that were read are TGTGCCAGCAACGACTGGGGGAACCAAGAC.

This clone was counted a few times. Gene labels here are mouse ones. The sequenced fragment ends 4 residues before the CDR3 boundary, so the rest is inferred from the germline J gene. Other DNA sequences in the same sample also yield this CDR3. This chain links TRBV1 with TRBJ2-1, with D unclear. Germline V gene lookup returns CDR1 NSQYPW and CDR2 LRSPGD (reference sequence). Trimming removed 0 bases at V and 1 base at J, with 4 bases between. This CDR3 is built from 14 residues. CDR3: CTCSAEQNYAEQFF. The sequenced part of the CDR3 DNA is TGCACCTGCAGTGCAGAACAAAACTATGCT.

This clone was seen a few times. Mouse germline and gene names are used. The CDR3 region is CASKTDNYAEQFF. The CDR3 bases that were read are TGTGCCAGCAAGACAGATAACTATGCT. The chain uses TRBV13-3 and TRBJ2-1; D is perhaps TRBD1 (5 bases). The CDR3 end lies 4 residues beyond the end of the read and is filled in from the germline J gene. V shed 6 bases and J shed 0 bases, with 7 bases lying between them. Germline CDR1 is NNHDY and CDR2 is SYVADS. The length of the CDR3 is 13 residues.

For this clone: Gene names refer to mouse genes. The observed sequence ends 4 residues before the CDR3 terminus, with the missing tail filled in from the germline J gene. Different DNA sequences within this sample yield the same CDR3. The rearrangement joins TRBV13-2 to TRBJ1-2; no firm D call. Trimming left V 4 bases short and J 0 bases short, with 4 bases between. Germline V gene data show CDR1 as NNHNN and CDR2 as SYGAGS (reference sequence). The CDR3 sequence is 12 residues long. The sequenced CDR3 bases are TGTGCCAGCGGTCAGACAAACTCC. This gives the protein CASGQTNS. The full CDR3 is CASGQTNSDYTF.

This clone showed up just a few times. Mouse gene names apply. Read sequence stops 4 residues before the CDR3 end, and the germline J gene provides the missing end. The rearrangement joins TRBV19 to TRBJ2-1; 9 nucleotides agree with TRBD1. Germline V gene sequence: CDR1 FNHDT, CDR2 SITEND (reference sequence). This CDR3 comprises 13 residues. Here the CDR3 reads CASTRQGDAEQFF. The CDR3 bases that were read are TGTGCCAGCACCAGACAGGGGGACGCT.

Details on this clone: The gene symbols are mouse symbols. Sequencing ends 4 residues short of the CDR3 end; the germline J gene provides the rest. This rearrangement joins TRBV13-1 to TRBJ2-5, with 10 bases lining up with TRBD1. CDR1 and CDR2 from the germline V gene are NSHNY and SYGAGN. This CDR3 spans 15 amino acids. CDR3 DNA (partial): TGTGCCAGCAGTGGTCCGGGACAGGGGTTAGAC. Protein product: CASSGPGQGLD. The complete CDR3 sequence is CASSGPGQGLDTQYF.

This clone was observed a few times. Germline and genes here are mouse. The read ends 4 residues shy of where the CDR3 ends; the end is completed using the germline J gene. This chain uses TRBV1 with TRBJ2-3; a weak D match, TRBD2 (5 bases). Per germline, CDR1 NSQYPW and CDR2 LRSPGD (reference sequence). The CDR3 length is 15 residues. The V and J ends lost 3 bases and 0 bases respectively, with 10 bases between them. The DNA read from the CDR3 is TGCACCTGCAGTGCCCCCAGGACTAGTGCAGAA. It is translated as CTCSAPRTSAE. The whole CDR3 region reads CTCSAPRTSAETLYF.

About this clone itself: Genes and germline come from the mouse. CDR3 DNA, as far as it was read: TGTGCCAGCGCAGACAACAGGGGTGGTGCAGAA. The encoded protein is CASADNRGGAE. The whole CDR3 sequence is CASADNRGGAETLYF. V is TRBV19 and J is TRBJ2-3, with 7 bases matching TRBD1. The read terminates 4 residues before the CDR3 end, so the remaining end is supplied by the germline J gene. The CDR3 has 15 amino acids. The germline V gene has CDR1 FNHDT and CDR2 SITEND (reference sequence). J was trimmed by 1 base and V by 7 bases; bases with no gene match: 9.

This clone was seen a handful of times. The germline and genes are mouse ones. The read terminates 4 residues before the CDR3 end, so the remaining end is supplied by the germline J gene. This chain connects TRBV19 to TRBJ2-5; 7 bases align to TRBD1. Germline V gives CDR1 FNHDT, CDR2 SITEND (reference sequence). The CDR3 is made up of 15 amino acids. Incomplete CDR3 DNA: TGTGCCAGCAGCACCCCGACAGGGAAGGGGGAC. It translates to CASSTPTGKGD. The entire CDR3 sequence reads CASSTPTGKGDTQYF.

This clone has more than one count but fewer than ten. The genes and germline here are from mouse. The read comes to an end 4 residues before the CDR3 does, leaving the germline J gene to fill in the end. The chain carries TRBV1 and TRBJ1-1; TRBD1 agrees at 8 bases. The CDR3 runs to 13 residues. CDR1 NSQYPW and CDR2 LRSPGD come from the germline V gene (reference sequence). The sequenced CDR3 bases are TGCACCTGCAGTGCAGGGGACAGGTCA. It translates to CTCSAGDRS. In full, the CDR3 reads CTCSAGDRSEVFF.

This clone occurred a few times. Gene names and germline refer to mouse. The read terminates 4 residues ahead of where the CDR3 ends, so the germline J gene completes it. V gene TRBV1 combines with J gene TRBJ2-5; 9 bases agree with TRBD2. Germline assignment: CDR1 NSQYPW and CDR2 LRSPGD (reference sequence). The CDR3 extends over 16 amino acids. With 1 base clipped from V and 3 bases from J, the junction kept 5 bases outside the gene matches. The CDR3 reads CTCSAGNWGVQDTQYF. The sequenced part of the CDR3 DNA is TGCACCTGCAGTGCAGGCAACTGGGGGGTTCAAGAC.

This clone has just a few counts. Mouse gene names and germline throughout. The CDR3 goes on 4 residues after the read ends, and that part is filled in from the germline J gene. The chain recombines TRBV13-3 with TRBJ2-7, with no clear D. Between the trimmed V and J ends, which lost 2 bases and 2 bases, there was a span of 11 bases. The CDR3 loop spans 14 amino acids. Germline assignment: CDR1 NNHDY and CDR2 SYVADS. The sequenced part of the CDR3 DNA is TGTGCCAGCAGTGAAACAGTAATGACCTAT. Protein sequence: CASSETVMTY. The CDR3, in full, reads CASSETVMTYEQYF.

This clone was detected many times. Here the gene names and germline are mouse. Other DNA sequences within the sample encode an identical CDR3. CDR3 DNA (partial): TGTGCCAGCAGTGATGCGAGGGGGGGACAAGAC. Translating gives CASSDARGGQD. The whole CDR3 sequence reads CASSDARGGQDTQYF. The V and J genes are TRBV13-1 and TRBJ2-5; perhaps TRBD2 as D (7 bases). The CDR3 is cut off 4 residues early in the read; its end comes from the germline J gene. V was trimmed by 0 bases and J by 3 bases, leaving 11 bases between them. Germline V CDR1 and CDR2: NSHNY, SYGAGN. This CDR3 comprises 15 residues.

This clone occurred a few times. Mouse names are used for the genes. The CDR3 end is not reached by the read, which stops 4 residues before it; the germline J gene fills it in. V is TRBV13-2 and J is TRBJ2-5, with TRBD1 identical over 9 bases. The CDR3 has 14 residues. Germline V lookup: CDR1 NNHNN, CDR2 SYGAGS (reference sequence). The covered CDR3 bases are TGTGCCAGCGCCTCCGGGACAGGGAAAGAC. Its protein is CASASGTGKD. The CDR3, in full, reads CASASGTGKDTQYF.

In its sample, this clone was seen a few times. Mouse gene names apply. The read falls 4 residues short of the CDR3 end, and the missing part is taken from the germline J gene. The chain has TRBV14 and TRBJ2-5; 11 bases match TRBD2. The CDR3 runs to 15 residues. Germline assignment: CDR1 SGHDT and CDR2 FRDEAV. V trimming: 4 bases; J trimming: 2 bases; junction bases outside the gene matches: 3. The CDR3 DNA, read in part, is TGTGCCAGCAGTACGGGACTGGGGGTCCAAGAC. The encoded protein is CASSTGLGVQD. The whole CDR3 sequence reads CASSTGLGVQDTQYF. Full variable domain (rest looked up from reference TRBV14 and TRBJ2-5): EAGVTQSPRYAVLQEGQAVSFWCDPISGHDTLYWYQQPRDQGPQLLVYFRDEAVIDNSQLPSDRFSAVRPKGTNSTLKIQSAKQGDTATYLCASSTGLGVQDTQYFGPGTRLLVL.

This clone turned up a few times. The listed genes are named as in mouse. The read falls 4 residues short of the CDR3 end, and the missing part is taken from the germline J gene. This chain uses TRBV13-1 with TRBJ2-2; 8 bases map to TRBD1. Germline V lookup: CDR1 NSHNY, CDR2 SYGAGN. This CDR3 has 15 amino acids. V trimming: 2 bases; J trimming: 5 bases; junction bases outside the gene matches: 5. This CDR3 reads CASSEGRGRTGQLYF. Partial CDR3 DNA: TGTGCCAGCAGTGAAGGCAGGGGGCGGACCGGG.

Points on this clone: The gene symbols are mouse symbols. The DNA ends 4 residues before the CDR3 does, and the rest of the CDR3 is filled in from the germline J gene. Other DNA sequences of this sample code for an identical CDR3. V is TRBV19 and J is TRBJ2-5, with TRBD1 matching over 11 bases. The germline CDR1 and CDR2 sequences are FNHDT and SITEND (reference sequence). The CDR3 consists of 13 residues. The sequenced CDR3 bases are TGTGCCAGCAGCCGGGACAGGGGGGAC. It yields the protein CASSRDRGD. The full-length CDR3 reads as CASSRDRGDTQYF.

Concerning this clone: Genes here carry mouse names. The sequenced part of the CDR3 DNA is TGTGCCAGCAGTCCCCTGGAAAAC. Translation: CASSPLEN. The whole CDR3 sequence reads CASSPLENTLYF. The V call is TRBV19, the J call TRBJ2-4, with no clear D. The read ends 4 residues early relative to the CDR3; the germline J gene fills the gap. Germline values: CDR1 FNHDT, CDR2 SITEND (reference sequence). The CDR3 has 12 amino acids.

Turning to this clone: All gene names here are mouse names. The read finishes 4 residues shy of the CDR3 end, and the germline J gene is used to complete it. The sample holds other DNA sequences that translate to the same CDR3. The chain links TRBV1 to TRBJ2-5; 8 bases line up with TRBD2. This CDR3 has 15 residues. CDR1 is NSQYPW and CDR2 is LRSPGD in the germline V gene (reference sequence). Partial CDR3 DNA: TGCACCTGCAGTGCAGATCTGGGGGGAGAAGAC. It encodes CTCSADLGGED. The complete CDR3 sequence is CTCSADLGGEDTQYF.

This clone was recorded a few times. Mouse gene names apply. The sequenced CDR3 bases are TGTGCCTGGAGCGGAGGGGAGGGGGCT. Its protein product is CAWSGGEGA. The entire CDR3 sequence reads CAWSGGEGAEQFF. This chain connects TRBV31 to TRBJ2-1; tentatively, D is TRBD1 (5 bases). The read falls 4 residues short of the CDR3 end, and the missing part is taken from the germline J gene. Germline CDR1 and CDR2: GKSSPN and SITVG. The CDR3 loop spans 13 amino acids.

Worth noting for this clone: Mouse gene names and germline throughout. The read terminates 4 residues before the CDR3 end, so the remaining end is supplied by the germline J gene. Within the sample, other DNA sequences also encode this same CDR3. The chain links TRBV13-1 to TRBJ2-2, with 7 bases fitting TRBD2. The V segment lost 3 bases and the J segment 0 bases; nucleotides outside the gene matches: 5. The germline V gene has CDR1 NSHNY and CDR2 SYGAGN. The CDR3 extends over 16 amino acids. The CDR3 DNA, read in part, is TGTGCCAGCAGTGGGCCTGGGGGAGCAAACACCGGG. Its translation: CASSGPGGANTG. The complete CDR3 reads CASSGPGGANTGQLYF.

As regards this clone: Germline and genes: mouse. The CDR3 end falls 4 residues outside the read, so it is completed with the germline J gene. The chain combines TRBV13-1 with TRBJ2-4, with D perhaps TRBD1 (6 bases). Trimming stripped 0 bases from V and 2 bases from J, with 13 bases between. The CDR3 extends over 16 amino acids. Germline loops: CDR1 NSHNY, CDR2 SYGAGN. The CDR3 sequence: CASSDAPTGSQNTLYF. The covered CDR3 bases are TGTGCCAGCAGTGATGCACCCACAGGGTCTCAAAAC.

On this clone itself: Mouse gene names and germline throughout. The observed sequence ends 4 residues before the CDR3 terminus, with the missing tail filled in from the germline J gene. The rearrangement joins TRBV1 to TRBJ1-1; maybe TRBD1 (6 bases). V was pared by 3 bases and J by 1 base, with 9 bases between. The CDR3 length is 14 residues. Germline lookup yields CDR1 NSQYPW and CDR2 LRSPGD (reference sequence). This CDR3 is CTCSAGGRNTEVFF. The part of the CDR3 DNA that was read is TGCACCTGCAGTGCCGGGGGGCGAAACACA.